These 27 T cell receptor beta chains share one sample of origin, sequenced in a study of blood T cell repertoires in COVID-19 (dated by TCRdb to about 2020). The library was built by means of the immunoSEQ multiplex PCR assay. As stored in TCRdb, this immuneACCESS dataset retains in-frame rearrangements with V and J assigned. A fraction of the clones does not appear; measured against another copy, unresolved V genes explain less than half of the discrepancy, and the remainder lacks a known reason. Recorded for this sample are approximately 62,000 clones; 90% of them occurred a single time. The leading ten clones occupy roughly 1.4% of the sample. Sequenced input: peripheral blood. These receptor sequences come from a man between 60 and 75 years old with acute or convalescent COVID-19.

This chain links TRBV9 with TRBJ1-6; D is unresolved. The CDR3 runs 13 residues. The germline gives CDR1 SGDLS, CDR2 YYNGEE. Between the trimmed V and J ends, which lost 2 bases and 10 bases, there was a span of 10 bases. This CDR3 is CASSVESESPLHF. The DNA of the CDR3 is TGTGCCAGCAGCGTTGAAAGTGAGTCACCCCTCCACTTT.

The chain recombines TRBV28 with TRBJ2-3; tentative D call: TRBD2 (5 bases). Trimming shortened V by 5 bases and J by 0 bases, and 12 bases separated the two germline ends. Per germline, CDR1 MDHEN and CDR2 SYDVKM. The CDR3 extends over 15 amino acids. The CDR3 DNA reads as TGTGCCAGCAGTCCCCGGGGAGCTAGCACAGATACGCAGTATTTT. It encodes CASSPRGASTDTQYF.

The chain couples TRBV28 to TRBJ1-4; 7 bases map to TRBD1. Germline CDR1 reads MDHEN; CDR2 reads SYDVKM. J was trimmed by 0 bases and V by 6 bases; bases with no gene match: 10. CDR3 size: 17 residues. CDR3 loop: CASRLAGTVATNEKLFF. The CDR3 nucleotides read TGTGCCAGCAGACTAGCGGGGACAGTGGCAACTAATGAAAAACTGTTTTTT.

V and J are TRBV15 and TRBJ2-1; TRBD1 agrees at 9 bases. The germline gives CDR1 LNHNV, CDR2 YYDKDF (reference sequence). This CDR3 comprises 20 residues. V trimming: 4 bases; J trimming: 0 bases; junction bases outside the gene matches: 16. The CDR3: CATSTRGGQGIPRSYNEQFF. CDR3 sequence (DNA): TGTGCCACCAGCACCAGGGGGGGACAGGGCATACCCCGCTCCTACAATGAGCAGTTCTTC.

The chain carries TRBV24-1 and TRBJ2-7; 10 bases agree with TRBD1. This CDR3 contains 13 residues. CDR1 and CDR2 (germline): KGHDR, SFDVKD. V lost 10 bases to trimming and J lost 4 bases; unmatched junction nucleotides: 6. DNA for the CDR3: TGTGCCACTTCGGGACAGGGGAGGTACGAGCAGTACTTC. This encodes CATSGQGRYEQYF.

Details on this clone: Other DNA sequences in the sample encode the same CDR3. The chain links TRBV7-8 to TRBJ1-5; 7 bases map to TRBD1. The CDR3 runs 14 residues. Germline loops: CDR1 SGHVS, CDR2 FQNEAQ. V gave up 5 bases and J gave up 6 bases; unmatched junction bases: 7. CDR3 nucleotides: TGTGCCAGCAGCCACGACAGGGTTGGTCAGCCCCAGCATTTT. Its translation: CASSHDRVGQPQHF.

Written as DNA, the CDR3 is TGTGCCAGCAGCTGGGGGAGGCTGAACACCGGGGAGCTGTTTTTT. Its translation: CASSWGRLNTGELFF. The chain recombines TRBV5-6 with TRBJ2-2; tentatively, D is TRBD2 (6 bases). This CDR3 contains 15 residues. Germline V gene data show CDR1 as SGHDT and CDR2 as YYEEEE. Between the trimmed V and J ends, which lost 3 bases and 1 base, there was a span of 10 bases. Drawing the rest from reference TRBV5-6 and TRBJ2-2, the complete variable domain is DAGVTQSPTHLIKTRGQQVTLRCSPKSGHDTVSWYQQALGQGPQFIFQYYEEEERQRGNFPDRFSGHQFPNYSSELNVNALLLGDSALYLCASSWGRLNTGELFFGEGSRLTVL.

This clone was observed once. J is TRBJ2-3 and V is TRBV20-1; 8 nucleotides match TRBD2. The V gene end was trimmed by 3 bases and the J gene end by 5 bases; junction bases not matched to a gene: 13. Germline V gene lookup returns CDR1 DFQATT and CDR2 SNEGSKA (reference sequence). The CDR3 has 16 residues. DNA for the CDR3: TGCAGTGCTAGTAGAGGAGTAGCGGGACTCCGAGATACGCAGTATTTT. It encodes CSASRGVAGLRDTQYF.

The chain has TRBV3-1 (or the pseudogene TRBV3-2) and TRBJ2-7, with TRBD2 identical over 16 bases. The CDR3 is made up of 22 amino acids. CDR1 LGHDT and CDR2 YNNKEL come from the germline V gene (reference sequence). With V trimmed by 0 bases and J by 0 bases, 14 bases remained unmatched. The CDR3 sequence is CASSQDLGTSGRVVTSSYEQYF. The CDR3 nucleotides are TGTGCCAGCAGCCAAGATCTTGGGACTAGCGGGAGGGTCGTTACTAGCTCCTACGAGCAGTACTTC.

The CDR3, as DNA: TGTGCCAGCAGCTTAAAGCGGGAGTACGAGCAGTACTTC. Its protein product is CASSLKREYEQYF. This sequence joins TRBV7-2 and TRBJ2-7; TRBD2 matches at 8 bases. Germline V CDR1 and CDR2: SGHTA, FQGNSA. Losses at the gene ends were 2 bases for V and 4 bases for J; bases not matched to a gene: 1. The CDR3 has 13 residues.

V usage is TRBV18 and J usage is TRBJ2-3, with TRBD2 as a possible D gene (5 bases). The V gene lost 5 bases and the J gene lost 6 bases, with 18 bases spanning the gap. The V gene's germline CDR1 is KGHSH and CDR2 LQKENI. The CDR3 extends over 15 amino acids. CDR3 in DNA: TGTGCCAGCTCATCGCAATATAGCGCCCCTGATACGCAGTATTTT. Its protein is CASSSQYSAPDTQYF.

The chain recombines TRBV9 with TRBJ1-6; TRBD1 might be the D (5 bases). Germline CDR1 reads SGDLS; CDR2 reads YYNGEE. CDR3 size: 15 residues. The V and J ends lost 4 bases and 7 bases respectively, with 15 bases between them. The DNA of the CDR3 is TGTGCCAGCAGCAACCCTGGGGGGAGGAATTCACCCCTCCACTTT. Amino acid sequence: CASSNPGGRNSPLHF. The full variable domain, its missing parts supplied by reference TRBV9 and TRBJ1-6, is DSGVTQTPKHLITATGQRVTLRCSPRSGDLSVYWYQQSLDQGLQFLIQYYNGEERAKGNILERFSAQQFPDLHSELNLSSLELGDSALYFCASSNPGGRNSPLHFGNGTRLTVT.

This clone was observed a single time. The rearrangement joins TRBV28 to TRBJ2-3, with 8 bases identical to TRBD2. CDR3 length: 15 amino acids. V lost 6 bases and J lost 6; bases outside the gene matches: 11. Germline V gives CDR1 MDHEN, CDR2 SYDVKM. The CDR3 nucleotides are TGTGCCAGCAGCTACAGCGGGAGAAGGGCGGATACGCAGTATTTT. Its protein is CASSYSGRRADTQYF.

The rearrangement links TRBV2 to TRBJ1-6, with unresolved D. The CDR3 length is 15 residues. Germline V gene sequence: CDR1 SNHLY, CDR2 FYNNEI. V lost 2 bases to trimming and J lost 6 bases, with 11 bases between them. CDR3: CASSELSQRNSPLHF. The CDR3 DNA follows: TGTGCCAGCAGTGAACTCTCCCAGCGTAATTCACCCCTCCACTTT.

J is TRBJ2-2 and V is TRBV5-4; maybe TRBD1 (6 bases). Germline assignment: CDR1 SGHNT and CDR2 YYREEE (reference sequence). This CDR3 has 15 residues. Trimming removed 2 bases at V and 2 bases at J, with 10 bases between. CDR3 nucleotides: TGTGCCAGCAGCTTCGGGACAATCAACACCGGGGAGCTGTTTTTT. As protein: CASSFGTINTGELFF.

CDR3 DNA: TGTGCCAGCAGTGGTATAGGGGGGACTATCCAGTACTTC. Translated, it gives CASSGIGGTIQYF. The rearrangement joins TRBV6-2 or TRBV6-3 to TRBJ2-5; D is possibly TRBD2 (7 bases). The CDR3 has 13 amino acids. Germline V CDR1 and CDR2: MNHEY, SVGEGT. V was pared by 5 bases and J by 10 bases, with 17 bases between.

CDR3 sequence: CASSPTGGPNTEAFF. CDR3 nucleotides: TGTGCCAGCAGCCCAACAGGGGGCCCGAACACTGAAGCTTTCTTT. The chain carries TRBV7-8 and TRBJ1-1; 9 bases agree with TRBD1. Germline CDR1 and CDR2: SGHVS and FQNEAQ. Trimming took 5 bases from V and 1 from J; bases not matched to a gene: 5. This CDR3 comprises 15 residues.

This rearrangement joins TRBV7-3 to TRBJ2-1; the match to TRBD2 covers 7 bases. From germline, CDR1 is SGHTA and CDR2 FQGTGA. Trimming cost V 3 bases and J 8 bases; bases outside gene matches: 10. The CDR3 spans 15 residues. This CDR3 is CASSFSGGRGHEQFF. CDR3 coding DNA: TGTGCCAGCAGCTTCTCGGGAGGACGAGGCCATGAGCAGTTCTTC.

This clone appeared a single time. The chain employs TRBV28 and TRBJ1-1, with TRBD1 matching 9 bases. With 5 bases clipped from V and 11 bases from J, the junction kept 18 bases outside the gene matches. Germline V gene sequence: CDR1 MDHEN, CDR2 SYDVKM. The CDR3 totals 16 residues. The CDR3 sequence is CASSPPTGGAILDAFF. The CDR3, as DNA: TGTGCCAGCAGTCCCCCAACAGGGGGCGCTATATTGGATGCTTTCTTT. The whole variable domain, filled in from reference TRBV28 and TRBJ1-1, reads DVKVTQSSRYLVKRTGEKVFLECVQDMDHENMFWYRQDPGLGLRLIYFSYDVKMKEKGDIPEGYSVSREKKERFSLILESASTNQTSMYLCASSPPTGGAILDAFFGQGTRLTVV.

The chain joins TRBV4-3 to TRBJ2-1; the match to TRBD2 covers 7 bases. Germline V gene data show CDR1 as LGHNA and CDR2 as YSLEER. The CDR3 runs 16 residues. V lost 4 bases to trimming and J lost 0 bases; unmatched junction nucleotides: 6. The CDR3 coding sequence is TGCGCCAGCAGCCTACTACTAGCGAACTCCTACAATGAGCAGTTCTTC. Its translation is CASSLLLANSYNEQFF.

The CDR3 spells CASSSGAQYF. In nucleotides, the CDR3 is TGTGCCAGCAGTTCGGGAGCCCAGTACTTC. This chain uses TRBV6-2 or TRBV6-3 with TRBJ2-5; tentatively, D is TRBD2 (6 bases). CDR1 and CDR2 (germline): MNHEY, SVGEGT. V was shortened by 4 bases and J by 9 bases, with 6 bases between the two germline ends. This CDR3 is 10 amino acids long.

CDR3 nucleotide sequence: TGTGCCAGCAGTGACGAGGGGGCCCGAAACTACTTC. It specifies CASSDEGARNYF. This chain joins TRBV6-1 and TRBJ2-7; 7 positions agree with TRBD1. V lost 3 bases to trimming and J lost 13 bases; unmatched junction nucleotides: 9. Germline CDR1 reads MNHNS; CDR2 reads SASEGT. The CDR3 loop spans 12 amino acids.

The chain combines TRBV28 with TRBJ2-2; TRBD2 matches at 13 bases. Germline trimming cut 6 bases from V and 5 bases from J; bases unmatched to any gene: 6. Per germline, CDR1 MDHEN and CDR2 SYDVKM. The CDR3 is 16 amino acids. CDR3 coding DNA: TGTGCCAGCAGAGACGGACTAGCGGGAGTTACCGGGGAGCTGTTTTTT. Its protein product is CASRDGLAGVTGELFF.

The CDR3 spells CASSFPRETEAFF. Written as DNA, the CDR3 is TGTGCCAGCAGTTTTCCTCGGGAAACTGAAGCTTTCTTT. The chain combines TRBV27 with TRBJ1-1, with D hard to call. This CDR3 has 13 amino acids. Per germline, CDR1 MNHEY and CDR2 SMNVEV (reference sequence). Trimming pared 3 bases from V and 5 bases from J, leaving 10 bases between.

V is TRBV19 and J is TRBJ1-2; 7 positions agree with TRBD1. This CDR3 contains 16 residues. J gave up 3 bases and V 0 bases, and 7 bases lay outside the gene matches. Germline V gene sequence: CDR1 LNHDA, CDR2 SQIVND (reference sequence). The CDR3 sequence is CASSIDHEDRHYGYTF. The CDR3 bases are TGTGCCAGTAGTATAGATCACGAGGACAGGCACTATGGCTACACCTTC.

The gene calls are TRBV29-1 and TRBJ2-5; TRBD1 is a possible D gene (6 bases). The V end was cut by 0 bases, the J end by 1 base, with 12 bases between. This CDR3 has 15 residues. CDR1 is SQVTM, CDR2 ANQGSEA, per germline. The DNA for the CDR3 is TGCAGCGTTGAAGATGGTCGGGACACCCAAGAGACCCAGTACTTC. Translating it yields CSVEDGRDTQETQYF.

This chain connects TRBV28 to TRBJ1-6, with 7 bases fitting TRBD1. V dropped 2 bases and J dropped 9; count of bases not matched to a gene: 13. The CDR3 extends over 17 amino acids. The germline V gene has CDR1 MDHEN and CDR2 SYDVKM. CDR3 coding DNA: TGTGCCAGCAGTTTAATCACGGGACAGCCTTTGGGTTCACCCCTCCACTTT. The encoded protein is CASSLITGQPLGSPLHF.